The 6 T cell receptor beta chains in this list originate from one sample, sequenced in a study of human T cells and chemical hapten exposure. TCRdb re-derived calls from the RACE reads in MiXCR, one entry per CDR3 protein. The data contain fewer than 200,000 distinct CDR3 sequences, 20% to 25% of them seen just once; the ten biggest clones take up about 7%. Time point: patch test 1, 2 weeks after DPC sensitization. Treatment described: therapeutic diphenylcyclopropenone sensitization with weekly scalp DPC. The sample consisted of whole blood, taken in connection with sensitization to the hapten diphenylcyclopropenone (DPC). The receptors here all came from a woman aged 50 to 60 with alopecia areata. Some clones in this sample may be carry-over from other donors' samples.

The rearrangement uses TRBV7-9 and TRBJ1-2; D possibly corresponds to TRBD1 (5 bases). CDR3 length equals 12 residues. CDR1 and CDR2 from the germline V gene are SEHNR and FQNEAQ (reference sequence). V dropped 6 bases and J dropped 5 bases, with 10 bases sitting between them. In DNA, the CDR3 is TGTGCCAGCAGGGGGGAGGAGTATGGCTACACCTTC. It codes for CASRGEEYGYTF.

V and J are TRBV6-5 and TRBJ2-3; D ambiguous. With 5 bases removed from V and 2 bases from J, the gap between germline ends came to 11 bases. The CDR3 consists of 14 residues. Germline V lookup: CDR1 MNHEY, CDR2 SVGAGI. This CDR3 is CASSRGLFTDTQYF. CDR3 bases: TGTGCCAGCAGTCGAGGCCTCTTCACAGATACGCAGTATTTT.

J is TRBJ1-1 and V is TRBV2; TRBD1 aligns across 8 bases. J was trimmed by 0 bases and V by 1 base; bases with no gene match: 19. In germline, CDR1 is SNHLY, CDR2 FYNNEI. The CDR3 covers 21 residues. CDR3 in DNA: TGTGCCAGCAGTGAAGAGGGGGCCACAGGCAGGGGGCGCTTCGTGAACACTGAAGCTTTCTTT. It encodes CASSEEGATGRGRFVNTEAFF.

The sample holds a few counts of this clonotype. This chain uses TRBV10-3 with TRBJ2-7; possible D gene TRBD1, 6 bases. The CDR3 runs 15 residues. With 6 bases removed from V and 5 bases from J, the gap between germline ends came to 20 bases. Germline assignment: CDR1 ENHRY and CDR2 SYGVKD. CDR3 residues: CAISDSGDPLNEQYF. The CDR3 DNA reads TGTGCCATCAGCGACTCAGGGGACCCGCTGAACGAGCAGTACTTC.

The chain links TRBV5-1 to TRBJ2-2, with TRBD2 identical over 7 bases. This CDR3 is built from 16 residues. After removal of 5 bases from V and 4 bases from J, the junction contained 11 bases not matched to a gene. The germline V gene encodes CDR1 SGHRS and CDR2 YFSETQ. The CDR3 sequence: CASRRGSGGSTGELFF. As DNA, the CDR3 is TGCGCCAGCAGGCGCGGGAGCGGAGGATCCACCGGGGAGCTGTTTTTT.

The genes are TRBV4-2 and TRBJ2-1; maybe TRBD1 (5 bases). This CDR3 has 15 residues. V gave up 2 bases and J gave up 4 bases, with 12 bases separating them. CDR1 and CDR2 (germline): LGHNA, YNFKEQ. CDR3 in amino acids: CASSQPSTGYNEQFF. CDR3 DNA: TGTGCCAGCAGCCAACCCTCCACAGGATACAATGAGCAGTTCTTC.